These T cell receptor beta chains were read from a single sample in a study of molecular identifiers for immune sequencing clone quantification. TCRdb reprocessed the PCR reads with MiXCR, giving one entry per CDR3 protein. The sample includes hundreds of thousands of distinct CDR3 sequences, 20% of them seen just once. Sequences were obtained from naive CD8+ T cells from blood, with Jurkat cell RNA spiked in. These receptors all come from a human donor in good health. Some libraries in this study had Jurkat cell RNA spiked in. CDR3s include the opening cysteine and the closing phenylalanine or tryptophan. A D gene is named only where the DNA matches it firmly. A row's size may be missing; if present it is once, few, many or a size class.

d_call: TRBD1; j_call: TRBJ1-4; clone_size: many; v_call: TRBV12-3/TRBV12-4; cdr3_nt: TGTGCCAGCAGTTTAGCCGCTAACAGGGGTGTTAATGAAAAACTGTTTTTT; cdr3_aa: CASSLAANRGVNEKLFF
d_call: TRBD2; j_call: TRBJ2-7; clone_size: many; v_call: TRBV20-1; cdr3_nt: TGCAGTGCACCAGCACCGGGACTAGCGGGACCTGGGTACGAGCAGTACTTC; cdr3_aa: CSAPAPGLAGPGYEQYF
d_call: -; j_call: TRBJ2-3; clone_size: many; v_call: TRBV12-3/TRBV12-4; cdr3_nt: TGTGCCAGCAGTTTATTTCGCACAGATACGCAGTATTTT; cdr3_aa: CASSLFRTDTQYF
d_call: -; j_call: TRBJ1-2; clone_size: many; v_call: TRBV5-1; cdr3_nt: TGCGCCAGCAGCTTGGCCGGTGGATACAATGGCTACACCTTC; cdr3_aa: CASSLAGGYNGYTF
d_call: -; j_call: TRBJ1-2; clone_size: -; v_call: TRBV19; cdr3_nt: TGTGCCAGTATTGGGAATGACTATGGCTACACCTTC; cdr3_aa: CASIGNDYGYTF
d_call: -; j_call: TRBJ2-1; clone_size: many; v_call: TRBV4-3; cdr3_nt: TGCGCCAGCAGCCAAGAAGCCTGGAACTCCTACAATGAGCAGTTCTTC; cdr3_aa: CASSQEAWNSYNEQFF
d_call: -; j_call: TRBJ2-1; clone_size: many; v_call: TRBV5-1; cdr3_nt: TGCGCCAGCACCGCGTCCTACAATGAGCAGTTCTTC; cdr3_aa: CASTASYNEQFF
d_call: -; j_call: TRBJ2-7; clone_size: many; v_call: TRBV27; cdr3_nt: TGTGCCAGCAGTTTCTCTGGAAGGGGACCCTACGAGCAGTACTTC; cdr3_aa: CASSFSGRGPYEQYF
d_call: -; j_call: TRBJ1-1; clone_size: many; v_call: TRBV4-1; cdr3_nt: TGCGCCAGCAGCCCAGGGTCGAACACTGAAGCTTTCTTT; cdr3_aa: CASSPGSNTEAFF
d_call: TRBD1; j_call: TRBJ2-7; clone_size: -; v_call: TRBV2; cdr3_nt: TGTGCCTCCTCCGGGACAGGGGCCACCTACGAGCAGTACTTC; cdr3_aa: CASSGTGATYEQYF
d_call: TRBD2; j_call: TRBJ2-4; clone_size: few; v_call: TRBV4-3; cdr3_nt: TGCGCCAGCAGCGCCCGCGGACTAGCGGAAGCCAAAAACATTCAGTACTTC; cdr3_aa: CASSARGLAEAKNIQYF
d_call: -; j_call: TRBJ2-1; clone_size: -; v_call: TRBV7-9; cdr3_nt: TGTGCCAGCACCTACAGGGCGGCCAATGAGCAGTTCTTC; cdr3_aa: CASTYRAANEQFF
d_call: -; j_call: TRBJ1-6; clone_size: many; v_call: TRBV5-1; cdr3_nt: TGCGCCAGCAGCTTGGACATTGAAGATTCACCCCTCCACTTT; cdr3_aa: CASSLDIEDSPLHF
d_call: TRBD1; j_call: TRBJ2-2; clone_size: many; v_call: TRBV4-1; cdr3_nt: TGCGCCAGCAGCCAAGAGGGACAGGGGTTATGGACCGGGGAGCTGTTTTTT; cdr3_aa: CASSQEGQGLWTGELFF
d_call: -; j_call: TRBJ2-7; clone_size: many; v_call: TRBV27; cdr3_nt: TGTGCCAGCAGCCCAGGAGGTTTCGGCTACGAGCAGTACTTC; cdr3_aa: CASSPGGFGYEQYF
d_call: TRBD1; j_call: TRBJ2-7; clone_size: many; v_call: TRBV7-2; cdr3_nt: TGTGCCAGCAGCTGGGACAGGGGGCGATTATACGAGCAGTACTTC; cdr3_aa: CASSWDRGRLYEQYF
d_call: TRBD2; j_call: TRBJ2-3; clone_size: many; v_call: TRBV2; cdr3_nt: TGTGCCAGCAGCGTACCCTTGCTTGAGCGGGGGTATGACACAGATACGCAGTATTTT; cdr3_aa: CASSVPLLERGYDTDTQYF
d_call: -; j_call: TRBJ2-7; clone_size: -; v_call: TRBV4-1; cdr3_nt: TGCGCCAGCAGCCAAGCGCCGGACGGAACCTACGAGCAGTACTTC; cdr3_aa: CASSQAPDGTYEQYF
d_call: TRBD2; j_call: TRBJ2-3; clone_size: few; v_call: TRBV19; cdr3_nt: TGTGCCAGTAGGATACTAGCGGGGGGCACAGATACGCAGTATTTT; cdr3_aa: CASRILAGGTDTQYF
d_call: -; j_call: TRBJ2-1; clone_size: few; v_call: TRBV12-3/TRBV12-4; cdr3_nt: TGTGCCAGCAGTTTAGGCCGTAGGGACGATGAGCAGTTCTTC; cdr3_aa: CASSLGRRDDEQFF
d_call: -; j_call: TRBJ1-2; clone_size: -; v_call: TRBV20-1; cdr3_nt: TGCAGTGCTAGGGGAGCAGGGAACTATAGCTACACCTTC; cdr3_aa: CSARGAGNYSYTF
d_call: -; j_call: TRBJ2-3; clone_size: many; v_call: TRBV6-2/TRBV6-3; cdr3_nt: TGTGCCAGCAGTTGGCATCAGGGAGCAAGCACAGATACGCAGTATTTT; cdr3_aa: CASSWHQGASTDTQYF
d_call: TRBD1; j_call: TRBJ2-3; clone_size: many; v_call: TRBV29-1; cdr3_nt: TGCAGCGTTGATCCACAGGGGGCGAGCACAGATACGCAGTATTTT; cdr3_aa: CSVDPQGASTDTQYF
d_call: -; j_call: TRBJ1-4; clone_size: -; v_call: TRBV30; cdr3_nt: TGTGCCTGGAGTTGGGGAATGGCGGATGAAAAACTGTTTTTT; cdr3_aa: CAWSWGMADEKLFF
d_call: TRBD2; j_call: TRBJ2-2; clone_size: -; v_call: TRBV4-3; cdr3_nt: TGCGCCAGCAGCCACGACCTAGCGGGGAACACCGGGGAGCTGTTTTTT; cdr3_aa: CASSHDLAGNTGELFF
d_call: -; j_call: TRBJ2-5; clone_size: many; v_call: TRBV29-1; cdr3_nt: TGCAGCGTTGACGGTACACCCCCCGGAGAGACCCAGTACTTC; cdr3_aa: CSVDGTPPGETQYF
d_call: -; j_call: TRBJ2-1; clone_size: many; v_call: TRBV4-1; cdr3_nt: TGCGCCAGCAGCCAGGGGAACAGGGAGAATGAGCAGTTCTTC; cdr3_aa: CASSQGNRENEQFF
d_call: -; j_call: TRBJ2-3; clone_size: many; v_call: TRBV4-3; cdr3_nt: TGCGCCAGCAGCCGGGCATGGGCAGGCACAGATACGCAGTATTTT; cdr3_aa: CASSRAWAGTDTQYF
d_call: -; j_call: TRBJ1-5; clone_size: many; v_call: TRBV19; cdr3_nt: TGTGCCAGTAGTAGGTTGGGCAGTCGTAATCAGCCCCAGCATTTT; cdr3_aa: CASSRLGSRNQPQHF
d_call: TRBD1; j_call: TRBJ2-2; clone_size: many; v_call: TRBV7-9; cdr3_nt: TGTGCCAGCAGCAATCGGACAGGATACACCGGGGAGCTGTTTTTT; cdr3_aa: CASSNRTGYTGELFF
d_call: -; j_call: TRBJ2-1; clone_size: many; v_call: TRBV13; cdr3_nt: TGTGCCAGCAGCTTAGGGACATTGGGTGAGCAGTTCTTC; cdr3_aa: CASSLGTLGEQFF
d_call: -; j_call: TRBJ2-7; clone_size: -; v_call: TRBV27; cdr3_nt: TGTGCCAGCAGGCCGGGACGGGGGACTTACGAGCAGTACTTC; cdr3_aa: CASRPGRGTYEQYF
d_call: TRBD2; j_call: TRBJ2-1; clone_size: -; v_call: TRBV15; cdr3_nt: TGTGCCACCAGCAGAGATCGGATAGCGGGAGGGCACAATGAGCAGTTCTTC; cdr3_aa: CATSRDRIAGGHNEQFF
d_call: -; j_call: TRBJ2-3; clone_size: few; v_call: TRBV7-9; cdr3_nt: TGTGCCAGCAGCTTAAGGGTAATAGTGACTAGGGCTGCGACAGATACGCAGTATTTT; cdr3_aa: CASSLRVIVTRAATDTQYF
d_call: -; j_call: TRBJ2-5; clone_size: many; v_call: TRBV7-9; cdr3_nt: TGTGCCAGCAGCTTCTTCCAGGAGGAGACCCAGTACTTC; cdr3_aa: CASSFFQEETQYF
d_call: TRBD1; j_call: TRBJ1-1; clone_size: many; v_call: TRBV7-2; cdr3_nt: TGTGCCAGCAGCTTAGAGGGGGCGGTCACTGAAGCTTTCTTT; cdr3_aa: CASSLEGAVTEAFF
d_call: -; j_call: TRBJ2-3; clone_size: many; v_call: TRBV11-2; cdr3_nt: TGTGCCAGCAGCTTGGGCTATAGGAACACAGATACGCAGTATTTT; cdr3_aa: CASSLGYRNTDTQYF
d_call: -; j_call: TRBJ1-3; clone_size: few; v_call: TRBV9; cdr3_nt: TGTGCCAGCAGCGTAGGCACCGGCGGCCCCATATATTTT; cdr3_aa: CASSVGTGGPIYF
d_call: -; j_call: TRBJ1-4; clone_size: many; v_call: TRBV30; cdr3_nt: TGTGCCTGGAGTGTACCTGACAGCCCTAATGAAAAACTGTTTTTT; cdr3_aa: CAWSVPDSPNEKLFF
d_call: -; j_call: TRBJ2-2; clone_size: many; v_call: TRBV9; cdr3_nt: TGTGCCAGCAGAGACGGGAACACCGGGGAGCTGTTTTTT; cdr3_aa: CASRDGNTGELFF
d_call: TRBD2; j_call: TRBJ2-1; clone_size: many; v_call: TRBV10-2; cdr3_nt: TGCGCCAGCAGTGCCCTAGCGGCCTACAATGAGCAGTTCTTC; cdr3_aa: CASSALAAYNEQFF
d_call: -; j_call: TRBJ2-7; clone_size: -; v_call: TRBV28; cdr3_nt: TGTGCCAGCACCTTCCAGACAGGCGCCTACGAGCAGTACTTC; cdr3_aa: CASTFQTGAYEQYF
d_call: -; j_call: TRBJ2-3; clone_size: many; v_call: TRBV14; cdr3_nt: TGTGCCAGCAGCCAGACAAGGGGAGATACGCAGTATTTT; cdr3_aa: CASSQTRGDTQYF
d_call: -; j_call: TRBJ1-5; clone_size: many; v_call: TRBV7-6; cdr3_nt: TGTGCCAGCAGCTTAGGCATGGGAGATCAGCCCCAGCATTTT; cdr3_aa: CASSLGMGDQPQHF
d_call: -; j_call: TRBJ2-1; clone_size: few; v_call: TRBV11-2; cdr3_nt: TGTGCCAGCAGCCCTACAAGCGCCAGCTCCTACAATGAGCAGTTCTTC; cdr3_aa: CASSPTSASSYNEQFF
d_call: TRBD1; j_call: TRBJ1-4; clone_size: many; v_call: TRBV20-1; cdr3_nt: TGCAGTGCCCAACCAGGGGGCGGCTCTAATGAAAAACTGTTTTTT; cdr3_aa: CSAQPGGGSNEKLFF
d_call: TRBD1; j_call: TRBJ2-2; clone_size: many; v_call: TRBV6-5; cdr3_nt: TGTGCCAGCACCCAAAGGGCGGGACAGGGTTTCACCGGGGAGCTGTTTTTT; cdr3_aa: CASTQRAGQGFTGELFF
d_call: -; j_call: TRBJ2-1; clone_size: -; v_call: TRBV6-2/TRBV6-3; cdr3_nt: TGTGCCAGCAGTTACTCCATACCTTCCAGACTAGTAGGATACAATGAGCAGTTCTTC; cdr3_aa: CASSYSIPSRLVGYNEQFF
d_call: -; j_call: TRBJ1-1; clone_size: few; v_call: TRBV4-3; cdr3_nt: TGCGCCAGCAGCCAAGGGTTCGACAGTCGGGACACTGAAGCTTTCTTT; cdr3_aa: CASSQGFDSRDTEAFF
d_call: -; j_call: TRBJ1-2; clone_size: -; v_call: TRBV19; cdr3_nt: TGTGCCAGTCTCTCCGGACCCGGCATCTACTATGGCTACACCTTC; cdr3_aa: CASLSGPGIYYGYTF
d_call: -; j_call: TRBJ1-5; clone_size: -; v_call: TRBV19; cdr3_nt: TGTGCCAGTAGTATTTTGGGGGCAGAAAGCAATCAGCCCCAGCATTTT; cdr3_aa: CASSILGAESNQPQHF
d_call: TRBD1; j_call: TRBJ1-1; clone_size: many; v_call: TRBV5-6; cdr3_nt: TGTGCCAGCAGCAGAGACGGACAGGGGCTTCCCGAAGCTTTCTTT; cdr3_aa: CASSRDGQGLPEAFF
d_call: -; j_call: TRBJ1-2; clone_size: many; v_call: TRBV12-3/TRBV12-4; cdr3_nt: TGTGCCAGCAGTTTGGGTTCACCTAACTATGGCTACACCTTC; cdr3_aa: CASSLGSPNYGYTF
d_call: TRBD1; j_call: TRBJ1-5; clone_size: many; v_call: TRBV7-2; cdr3_nt: TGTGCCAGCAGCTCCGCGACAGGGCCAGCGTCTCAGCCCCAGCATTTT; cdr3_aa: CASSSATGPASQPQHF
d_call: -; j_call: TRBJ2-5; clone_size: many; v_call: TRBV18; cdr3_nt: TGTGCCAGCTCAGCCGCTACCTACCAAGAGACCCAGTACTTC; cdr3_aa: CASSAATYQETQYF
d_call: TRBD1; j_call: TRBJ2-7; clone_size: many; v_call: TRBV27; cdr3_nt: TGTGCCAGCAGCTGGGGACAGGGGTACGAGCAGTACTTC; cdr3_aa: CASSWGQGYEQYF
d_call: TRBD1; j_call: TRBJ2-7; clone_size: few; v_call: TRBV7-6; cdr3_nt: TGTGCCAGCAGCTTTAGGGACAGGGGGCTTGACGAGCAGTACTTC; cdr3_aa: CASSFRDRGLDEQYF
d_call: TRBD1; j_call: TRBJ2-1; clone_size: many; v_call: TRBV7-8; cdr3_nt: TGTGCCAGCAGCCGTGACCAGGGGGCGTACAATGAGCAGTTCTTC; cdr3_aa: CASSRDQGAYNEQFF
d_call: TRBD2; j_call: TRBJ2-2; clone_size: -; v_call: TRBV4-1; cdr3_nt: TGCGCCAGCAGCCAAGGGATGGGACTAACCGGGGAGCTGTTTTTT; cdr3_aa: CASSQGMGLTGELFF
d_call: TRBD1; j_call: TRBJ2-7; clone_size: many; v_call: TRBV18; cdr3_nt: TGTGCCAGCTCACGGGGGACAGGGGGGAACGAGCAGTACTTC; cdr3_aa: CASSRGTGGNEQYF